The rows below give T cell receptor beta chains drawn from one sample of a study of early T cells in non-severe SARS-CoV-2 infection. In TCRdb, the 5' RACE reads were re-called with MiXCR into one record per CDR3 protein. This table holds tens of thousands of distinct CDR3 sequences, under 9% found once. Sequenced material: whole blood, taken at baseline. The source is an adult who was a healthcare worker with PCR-confirmed SARS-CoV-2 infection or an uninfected control (not recorded which). Both conserved end residues are part of each CDR3. Each record gives: V gene, J gene, D gene, clone size, CDR3 protein, CDR3 DNA. A D gene is named only where the DNA matches it firmly. Some rows have no size entry. The others give once, few or many, or a class for an expanded clone.

TRBV7-9,TRBJ2-1,NA,many,CASSFIEELAIVDEQFF,TGTGCCAGCAGCTTCATCGAGGAGTTGGCCATTGTGGATGAGCAGTTCTTC
TRBV4-1,TRBJ2-7,NA,many,CASSQGRVGYEQYF,TGCGCCAGCAGCCAAGGCCGAGTGGGCTACGAGCAGTACTTC
TRBV6-6,TRBJ1-5,NA,few,CASSIDVALNQPQHF,TGTGCCAGCAGTATTGATGTGGCGCTCAATCAGCCCCAGCATTTT
TRBV27,TRBJ2-2,NA,NA,CASSYNRPGELFF,TGTGCCAGCAGTTACAACCGACCCGGGGAGCTGTTTTTT
TRBV2,TRBJ1-1,NA,many,CASSDKTRGGTEAFF,TGTGCCAGCAGTGACAAGACCAGGGGAGGCACTGAAGCTTTCTTT
TRBV5-1,TRBJ1-2,NA,many,CASSLAPDNAYGYTF,TGCGCCAGCAGCTTGGCACCCGACAACGCCTATGGCTACACCTTC
TRBV20-1,TRBJ1-2,NA,many,CSARGPGNYGYTF,TGCAGTGCTAGAGGTCCAGGGAACTATGGCTACACCTTC
TRBV7-7,TRBJ2-3,NA,few,CASSLQDGRTQYF,TGTGCTAGCAGCTTACAAGACGGACGCACGCAGTATTTT
TRBV30,TRBJ1-1,NA,NA,CAWSMGPTSVAFF,TGTGCCTGGAGTATGGGCCCGACGTCGGTAGCTTTCTTT
TRBV24-1,TRBJ2-3,NA,NA,CATSAGVEYTQYF,TGTGCCACCAGTGCGGGAGTCGAATATACGCAGTATTTT
TRBV5-6,TRBJ2-1,NA,few,CASRAYGGRSSYNEQFF,TGTGCCAGCAGAGCCTATGGGGGCCGAAGCTCCTACAATGAGCAGTTCTTC
TRBV4-2,TRBJ2-1,TRBD2,few,CASSRTSGGGLLNEQFF,TGTGCCAGCAGCCGAACTAGCGGGGGAGGCCTTCTCAATGAGCAGTTCTTC
TRBV20-1,TRBJ1-5,NA,NA,CSARDSDQPQHF,TGCAGTGCTAGAGATTCAGATCAGCCCCAGCATTTT
TRBV20-1,TRBJ2-1,TRBD2,medium-sized,CSASLTSGGRKLSSYNEQFF,TGCAGTGCTAGTCTAACTAGCGGGGGGCGAAAACTAAGCTCCTACAATGAGCAGTTCTTC
TRBV21-1,TRBJ2-2,NA,many,CASSMNQLRTGELFF,TGTGCCAGCAGCATGAACCAACTGAGGACCGGGGAGCTGTTTTTT
TRBV6-2/TRBV6-3,TRBJ2-7,NA,many,CASSRPGLSSYEQYF,TGTGCCAGCAGTCGACCGGGACTGAGCTCCTACGAGCAGTACTTC
TRBV5-4,TRBJ2-7,TRBD2,many,CASSLRGAGVYEQYF,TGTGCCAGCAGCCTCCGGGGAGCGGGAGTCTACGAGCAGTACTTC
TRBV19,TRBJ2-4,TRBD1,many,CASSGGTGANIQYF,TGTGCCAGTAGTGGGGGGACAGGGGCTAACATTCAGTACTTC
TRBV6-2/TRBV6-3,TRBJ2-6,TRBD1,once,CASSPGQGISGANVLTF,TGTGCCAGCAGCCCGGGACAGGGTATTTCTGGGGCCAACGTCCTGACTTTC
TRBV7-3,TRBJ2-1,TRBD1,many,CASSTSTGVDEQFF,TGTGCCAGCAGCACCTCAACAGGGGTCGATGAGCAGTTCTTC
TRBV7-9,TRBJ1-3,NA,few,CAFDRTPGNTIYF,TGTGCCTTCGACAGGACGCCCGGAAACACCATATATTTT
TRBV30,TRBJ2-1,TRBD2,NA,CAWSSGGNNEQFF,TGTGCCTGGAGCTCGGGGGGAAACAATGAGCAGTTCTTC
TRBV12-3/TRBV12-4,TRBJ2-3,TRBD2,NA,CASSLRRLAGREDTQYF,TGTGCCAGCAGTCTTAGGAGACTAGCGGGGCGGGAGGATACGCAGTATTTT
TRBV20-1,TRBJ2-3,NA,many,CSARRPSTDTQYF,TGCAGTGCCCGCCGACCCAGCACAGATACGCAGTATTTT
TRBV19,TRBJ1-1,NA,NA,CASRDGMNTEAFF,TGTGCCAGTCGTGACGGAATGAACACTGAAGCTTTCTTT
TRBV4-1,TRBJ2-6,NA,few,CASSQVRQSGANVLTF,TGCGCCAGCAGCCAAGTGAGACAGTCTGGGGCCAACGTCCTGACTTTC
TRBV2,TRBJ1-5,NA,NA,CASRVTDGNQPQHF,TGTGCCAGCAGGGTGACCGACGGAAATCAGCCCCAGCATTTT
TRBV18,TRBJ1-6,NA,NA,CASSPDRIYNSPLHF,TGTGCCAGCTCACCCGACAGGATTTATAATTCACCCCTCCACTTT
TRBV18,TRBJ2-3,TRBD1,few,CASSPSGQGSDTQYF,TGTGCCAGCTCACCATCGGGACAGGGGTCAGATACGCAGTATTTT
TRBV6-5,TRBJ1-1,TRBD1,NA,CASSYSRGLSTEAFF,TGTGCCAGCAGTTACAGTAGGGGGCTAAGCACTGAAGCTTTCTTT
TRBV11-2,TRBJ2-1,NA,many,CASSWGLGENEQFF,TGTGCCAGCAGCTGGGGTCTAGGGGAGAATGAGCAGTTCTTC
TRBV3-1,TRBJ1-2,NA,few,CASSSGSLYGYTF,TGTGCCAGCAGCTCCGGGTCTCTGTATGGCTACACCTTC
TRBV7-6,TRBJ2-5,NA,NA,CASSPRTQGETQYF,TGTGCCAGCAGCCCCAGGACTCAAGGAGAGACCCAGTACTTC
TRBV4-2,TRBJ2-5,NA,few,CASSQSSGVRETQYF,TGTGCCAGCAGCCAATCTTCGGGGGTCCGGGAGACCCAGTACTTC
TRBV6-6,TRBJ2-5,NA,once,CASSDTWGSWETQYF,TGTGCCAGCAGTGACACCTGGGGGTCTTGGGAGACCCAGTACTTC
TRBV5-6,TRBJ1-5,NA,few,CASSLGRAGQPQHF,TGTGCCAGCAGCTTGGGCAGGGCCGGTCAGCCCCAGCATTTT
TRBV7-6,TRBJ1-1,NA,many,CATKNPRTEAFF,TGTGCCACCAAAAACCCGAGGACTGAAGCTTTCTTT
TRBV3-1,TRBJ2-5,TRBD1,few,CASSRGQGMSKTQYF,TGTGCCAGCAGCCGAGGACAGGGGATGTCGAAGACCCAGTACTTC
TRBV19,TRBJ2-1,TRBD2,NA,CASSPTSGVNNEQFF,TGTGCCAGTAGTCCGACTAGCGGGGTTAACAATGAGCAGTTCTTC
TRBV5-5,TRBJ1-6,NA,few,CASSPGILDNSPLHF,TGTGCCAGCAGCCCAGGGATTCTGGATAATTCACCCCTCCACTTT
TRBV2,TRBJ2-4,NA,many,CASRAWGTSNIQYF,TGTGCCAGCCGGGCGTGGGGCACGTCAAACATTCAGTACTTC
TRBV2,TRBJ2-1,TRBD1,few,CASSEGQASVNEQFF,TGTGCCAGCAGTGAGGGACAGGCCTCTGTCAATGAGCAGTTCTTC